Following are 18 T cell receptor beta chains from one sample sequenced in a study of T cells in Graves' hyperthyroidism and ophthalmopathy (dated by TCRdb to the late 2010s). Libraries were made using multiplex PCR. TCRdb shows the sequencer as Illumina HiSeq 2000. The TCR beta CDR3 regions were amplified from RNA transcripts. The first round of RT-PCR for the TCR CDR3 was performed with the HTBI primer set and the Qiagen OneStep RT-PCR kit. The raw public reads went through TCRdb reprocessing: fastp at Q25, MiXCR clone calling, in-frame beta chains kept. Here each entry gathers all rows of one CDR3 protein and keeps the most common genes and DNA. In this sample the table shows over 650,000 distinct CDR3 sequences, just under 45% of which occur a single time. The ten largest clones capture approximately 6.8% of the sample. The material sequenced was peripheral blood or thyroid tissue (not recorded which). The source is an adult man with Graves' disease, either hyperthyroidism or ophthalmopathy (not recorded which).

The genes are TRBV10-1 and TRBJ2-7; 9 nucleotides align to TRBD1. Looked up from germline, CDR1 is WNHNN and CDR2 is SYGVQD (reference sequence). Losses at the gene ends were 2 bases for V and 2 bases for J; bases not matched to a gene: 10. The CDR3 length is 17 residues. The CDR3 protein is CASSEEPGTGRPYEQYF. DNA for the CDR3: TGCGCCAGCAGTGAGGAACCCGGGACAGGGCGACCCTACGAGCAGTACTTC.

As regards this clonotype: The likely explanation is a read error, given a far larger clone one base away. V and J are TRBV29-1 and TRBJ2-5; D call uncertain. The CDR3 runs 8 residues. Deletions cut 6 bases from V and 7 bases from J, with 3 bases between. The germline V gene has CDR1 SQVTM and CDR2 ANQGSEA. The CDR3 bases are TGCAGCGTCGCGACCCAGTACTTC. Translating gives CSVATQYF.

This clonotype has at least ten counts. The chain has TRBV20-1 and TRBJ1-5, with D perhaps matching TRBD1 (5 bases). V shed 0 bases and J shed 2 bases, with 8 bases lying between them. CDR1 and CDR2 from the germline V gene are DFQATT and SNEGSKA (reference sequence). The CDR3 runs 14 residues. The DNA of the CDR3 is TGCAGTGCTAGAGACAGGGTTGGCAATCAGCCCCAGCATTTT. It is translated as CSARDRVGNQPQHF.

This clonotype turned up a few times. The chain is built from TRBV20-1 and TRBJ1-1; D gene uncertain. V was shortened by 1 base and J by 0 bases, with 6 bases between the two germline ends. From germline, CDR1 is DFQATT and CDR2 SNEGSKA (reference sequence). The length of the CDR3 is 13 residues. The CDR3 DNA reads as TGCAGTGCTAGAGTAGGCGTGAACACTGAAGCTTTCTTT. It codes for CSARVGVNTEAFF.

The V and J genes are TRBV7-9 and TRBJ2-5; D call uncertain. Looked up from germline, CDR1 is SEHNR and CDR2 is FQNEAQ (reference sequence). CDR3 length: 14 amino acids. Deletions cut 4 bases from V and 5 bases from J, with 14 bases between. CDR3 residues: CASSSEELEETQYF. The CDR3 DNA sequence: TGTGCCAGCAGCTCCGAGGAACTCGAGGAGACCCAGTACTTC. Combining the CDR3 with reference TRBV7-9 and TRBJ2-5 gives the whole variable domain DTGVSQNPRHKITKRGQNVTFRCDPISEHNRLYWYRQTLGQGPEFLTYFQNEAQLEKSRLLSDRFSAERPKGSFSTLEIQRTEQGDSAMYLCASSSEELEETQYFGPGTRLLVL.

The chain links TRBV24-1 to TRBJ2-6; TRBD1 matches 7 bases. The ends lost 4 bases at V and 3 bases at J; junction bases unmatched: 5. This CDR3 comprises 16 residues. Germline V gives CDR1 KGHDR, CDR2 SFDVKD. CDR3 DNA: TGTGCCACCAGTGAGGCGACAGGGTTTGGGGCCAACGTCCTGACTTTC. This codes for CATSEATGFGANVLTF.

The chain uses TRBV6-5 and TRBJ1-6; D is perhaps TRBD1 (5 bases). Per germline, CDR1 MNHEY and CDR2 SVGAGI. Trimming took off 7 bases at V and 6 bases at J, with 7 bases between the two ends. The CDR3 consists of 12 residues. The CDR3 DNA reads TGTGCCAGCAACAGGCCTAATTCACCCCTCCACTTT. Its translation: CASNRPNSPLHF.

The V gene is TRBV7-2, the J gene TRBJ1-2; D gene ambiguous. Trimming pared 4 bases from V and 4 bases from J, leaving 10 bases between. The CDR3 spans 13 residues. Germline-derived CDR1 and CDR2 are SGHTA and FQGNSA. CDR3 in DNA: TGTGCCAGCAGCTACCAGGAGTCCTATGGCTACACCTTC. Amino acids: CASSYQESYGYTF.

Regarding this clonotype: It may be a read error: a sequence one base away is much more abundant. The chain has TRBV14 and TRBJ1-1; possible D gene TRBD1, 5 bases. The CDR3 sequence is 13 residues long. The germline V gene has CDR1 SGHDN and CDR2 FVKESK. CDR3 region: CASSPYRNTEALF. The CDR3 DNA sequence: TGTGCCAGCAGCCCATACAGGAACACTGAAGCTCTCTTT.

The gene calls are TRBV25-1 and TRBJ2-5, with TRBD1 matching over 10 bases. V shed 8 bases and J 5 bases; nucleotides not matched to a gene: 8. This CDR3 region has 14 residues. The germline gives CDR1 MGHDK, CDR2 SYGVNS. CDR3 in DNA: TGTGCCAGCCGCGACAGGGGGCGTTGGGAGACCCAGTACTTC. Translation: CASRDRGRWETQYF.

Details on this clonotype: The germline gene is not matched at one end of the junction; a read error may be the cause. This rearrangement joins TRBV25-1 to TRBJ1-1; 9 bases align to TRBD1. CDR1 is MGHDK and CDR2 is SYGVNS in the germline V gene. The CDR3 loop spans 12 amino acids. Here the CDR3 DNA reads TGTGCCAGCCGTGACAGGGGGTCTGAAGCTTTCTTT. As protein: CASRDRGSEAFF.

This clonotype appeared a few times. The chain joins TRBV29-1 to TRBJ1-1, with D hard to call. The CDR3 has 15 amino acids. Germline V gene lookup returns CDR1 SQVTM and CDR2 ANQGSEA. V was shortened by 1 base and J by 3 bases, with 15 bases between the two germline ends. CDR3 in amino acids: CSVEVGGIPDTEAFF. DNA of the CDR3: TGCAGCGTTGAAGTTGGAGGGATACCCGACACTGAAGCTTTCTTT.

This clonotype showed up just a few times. This chain's CDR3 is CASSNGRSGNTIYF. CDR3 in DNA: TGTGCCAGTTCTAACGGACGCTCTGGAAACACCATATATTTT. This chain links TRBV19 with TRBJ1-3; the D is unclear. Germline V gene data show CDR1 as LNHDA and CDR2 as SQIVND (reference sequence). Trimming pared 8 bases from V and 0 bases from J, leaving 11 bases between. The CDR3 totals 14 residues.

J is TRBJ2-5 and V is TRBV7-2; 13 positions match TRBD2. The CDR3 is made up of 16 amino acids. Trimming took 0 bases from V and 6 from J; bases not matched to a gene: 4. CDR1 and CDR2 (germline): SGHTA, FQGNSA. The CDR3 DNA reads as TGTGCCAGCAGCTTAGCAGCGACTAGCGGGGGGCAGACCCAGTACTTC. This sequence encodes CASSLAATSGGQTQYF.

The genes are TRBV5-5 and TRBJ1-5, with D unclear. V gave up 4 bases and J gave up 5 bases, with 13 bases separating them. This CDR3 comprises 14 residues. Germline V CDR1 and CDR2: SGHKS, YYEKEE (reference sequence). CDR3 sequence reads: CASSPRVRYQPQHF. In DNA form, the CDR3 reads TGTGCCAGCAGCCCGCGGGTAAGGTATCAGCCCCAGCATTTT.

The CDR3 is CASRPRDRGEKLFF. In DNA, the CDR3 is TGTGCCAGCAGGCCACGGGACCGGGGTGAAAAACTGTTTTTT. V is TRBV12-3 or TRBV12-4 and J is TRBJ1-4; D is perhaps TRBD1 (5 bases). The CDR3 is 14 amino acids. Trimming cost V 6 bases and J 7 bases, with 15 bases left between them.

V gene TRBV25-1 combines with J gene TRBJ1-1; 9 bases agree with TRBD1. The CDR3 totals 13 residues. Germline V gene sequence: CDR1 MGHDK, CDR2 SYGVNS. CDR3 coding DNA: TGTGCTAGAGGGGACAGGGACGACACTGAAGCTTTCTTT. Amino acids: CARGDRDDTEAFF.

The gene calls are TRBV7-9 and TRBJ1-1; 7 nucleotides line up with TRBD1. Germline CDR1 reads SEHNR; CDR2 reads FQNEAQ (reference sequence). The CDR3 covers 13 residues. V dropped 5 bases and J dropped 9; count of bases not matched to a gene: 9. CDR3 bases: TGTGCCAGCAGCGAAACAGGGGAGACTCAAGCTTTCTTT. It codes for CASSETGETQAFF.